Presented here are 24 T cell receptor beta chains from one specimen sequenced in a study of human T cells and chemical hapten exposure. TCRdb reprocessed the 5' RACE reads via MiXCR and lists one record per CDR3 protein. The sample lists about 81,000 distinct CDR3 sequences, more than 7.5% seen once, with 2% to 2.5% in the top ten. Researchers extracted total RNA from unfractionated whole blood. The receptors derive from a male donor in good health.

This clonotype has more than one count but fewer than ten. The chain uses TRBV14 and TRBJ1-6; TRBD1 aligns across 8 bases. The CDR3 has 15 amino acids. Germline CDR1 and CDR2: SGHDN and FVKESK. V lost 4 bases and J lost 8; bases outside the gene matches: 7. CDR3 in DNA: TGTGCCAGCAGCCGTCGACAGGGGACGGATTCACCCCTCCACTTT. Amino acid sequence: CASSRRQGTDSPLHF.

This clonotype appeared many times. This rearrangement joins TRBV7-6 to TRBJ2-2; possibly TRBD2 for D (6 bases). The CDR3 contains 16 residues. Germline V gene data show CDR1 as SGHVS and CDR2 as FNYEAQ. The V end was cut by 4 bases, the J end by 2 bases, with 14 bases between. The CDR3 spells CASSSAVGGNTGELFF. In DNA, the CDR3 is TGTGCCAGCAGCTCCGCCGTCGGGGGTAACACCGGGGAGCTGTTTTTT.

This clonotype was seen a handful of times. This chain links TRBV13 with TRBJ1-6; D unresolved. Trimming left V 0 bases short and J 8 bases short, with 14 bases between. CDR1 is PRHDT, CDR2 FYEKMQ, per germline (reference sequence). CDR3 length: 16 residues. As DNA, the CDR3 is TGTGCCAGCAGCTTAGGCCTTGGGGATTCTGATTCACCCCTCCACTTT. It codes for CASSLGLGDSDSPLHF.

The gene calls are TRBV6-5 and TRBJ2-7, with TRBD1 matching over 10 bases. CDR1 MNHEY and CDR2 SVGAGI come from the germline V gene. With V trimmed by 2 bases and J by 4 bases, 8 bases remained unmatched. The CDR3 length is 16 residues. The CDR3 DNA reads as TGTGCCAGCAGTTACCCTAGGACAGGGGGAGGTTACGAGCAGTACTTC. Encoded protein: CASSYPRTGGGYEQYF.

Turning to this clonotype: This could be a read error, since a much larger clone is one nucleotide away. The V and J genes are TRBV18 and TRBJ2-2; perhaps D is TRBD1 or TRBD2 (6 bases each). The CDR3 has 17 residues. CDR1 is KGHSH and CDR2 is LQKENI in the germline V gene. The CDR3 nucleotides read TGTGCCAGCTCACCGCTTACAGGGAAGTCGGGGACCGGGGGGCTGTTTTTT. This translates into CASSPLTGKSGTGGLFF.

The chain carries TRBV28 and TRBJ1-5, with TRBD1 as a possible D gene (6 bases). The germline V gene has CDR1 MDHEN and CDR2 SYDVKM. The CDR3 contains 14 residues. V gave up 5 bases and J gave up 7 bases, with 15 bases separating them. DNA of the CDR3: TGTGCCAGCAGTCCGATAACAGGGAACCAGCCCCAGCATTTT. It yields the protein CASSPITGNQPQHF.

This clonotype was recorded many times. The chain is built from TRBV27 and TRBJ2-7; 8 bases are a match to TRBD2. The CDR3 runs 15 residues. CDR1 and CDR2 from the germline V gene are MNHEY and SMNVEV (reference sequence). With V trimmed by 2 bases and J by 8 bases, 11 bases remained unmatched. DNA for the CDR3: TGTGCCAGCAGTTTACAGACAGCGGGAGCGGTGAAGCAGTACTTC. It codes for CASSLQTAGAVKQYF.

The chain uses TRBV6-5 and TRBJ1-4; 7 nucleotides align to TRBD1. CDR1 MNHEY and CDR2 SVGAGI come from the germline V gene. Trimming took 6 bases from V and 0 from J; bases not matched to a gene: 7. The CDR3 sequence is 16 residues long. This chain's CDR3 is CASSRGTDATNEKLFF. Written as DNA, the CDR3 is TGTGCCAGCAGCCGTGGGACAGATGCAACTAATGAAAAACTGTTTTTT.

This clonotype has at least ten counts. V and J are TRBV5-1 and TRBJ1-2; D is ambiguous. The CDR3 covers 11 residues. Between the trimmed V and J ends, which lost 8 bases and 5 bases, there was a span of 10 bases. In germline, CDR1 is SGHRS, CDR2 YFSETQ. The CDR3 is CASSGFYGYTF. In DNA form, the CDR3 reads TGCGCCAGTTCGGGTTTTTATGGCTACACCTTC.

The V and J genes are TRBV20-1 and TRBJ2-5; 7 nucleotides align to TRBD2. There are 17 residues in the CDR3. J lost 1 base, V lost 6 bases, and 17 bases had no gene match. Germline CDR1 and CDR2: DFQATT and SNEGSKA (reference sequence). CDR3 sequence (DNA): TGCAGTGCCCAACTAATGGATGGGGAGGGGATCCAAGAGACCCAGTACTTC. As protein: CSAQLMDGEGIQETQYF.

The chain combines TRBV10-3 with TRBJ1-1, with D possibly TRBD1 on 5 matching bases. Germline values: CDR1 ENHRY, CDR2 SYGVKD. V lost 8 bases to trimming and J lost 0 bases, with 10 bases between them. The CDR3 runs 13 residues. This chain's CDR3 is CAIGAGLNTEAFF. CDR3 nucleotides: TGTGCCATCGGGGCGGGGTTGAACACTGAAGCTTTCTTT.

About this clonotype itself: Its ends do not fully match the called genes, so a read error is possible. The CDR3 sequence is CASRLGTSGTDTQYF. CDR3 in DNA: TGTGCCAGCAGGTTGGGGACTAGCGGCACAGATACGCAGTATTTT. The rearrangement links TRBV5-4 to TRBJ2-3, with 10 bases fitting TRBD2. Germline loops: CDR1 SGHNT, CDR2 YYREEE (reference sequence). The CDR3 covers 15 residues.

This clonotype was counted between two and nine times. The gene calls are TRBV4-1 and TRBJ1-2; D ambiguous. CDR1 MGHRA and CDR2 YSYEKL come from the germline V gene. V dropped 0 bases and J dropped 6 bases, with 11 bases sitting between them. The CDR3 has 14 amino acids. DNA for the CDR3: TGCGCCAGCAGCCAAGATTCTGAGCCGGATGGCTACACCTTC. It is translated as CASSQDSEPDGYTF.

With respect to this clonotype: Possible read error: a much larger clone is one base away. The V gene is TRBV3-1, the J gene TRBJ2-1; D is unclear. The ends were cut back, 0 bases at V and 9 bases at J, with 9 bases in the middle. This CDR3 has 13 amino acids. CDR1 LGHDT and CDR2 YNNKEL come from the germline V gene (reference sequence). CDR3 residues: CASSQDLLGEQFF. The CDR3 DNA reads as TGTGCCAGCAGCCAAGATCTCCTGGGTGAGCAGTTCTTC.

In this sample, this clonotype turned up many times. This chain joins TRBV25-1 and TRBJ2-5; 7 bases align to TRBD1. Germline V gives CDR1 MGHDK, CDR2 SYGVNS. This CDR3 contains 13 residues. Germline trimming cut 10 bases from V and 3 bases from J; bases unmatched to any gene: 8. For the CDR3, the DNA is TGTGCCATCTCCTCTGACAGGGAAGAGACCCAGTACTTC. Protein: CAISSDREETQYF.

Comment on this clonotype: Germline and junction disagree at one end, which may indicate a read error. The V gene is TRBV5-1, the J gene TRBJ1-6, with 8 bases fitting TRBD1. In germline, CDR1 is SGHRS, CDR2 YFSETQ. The CDR3 length is 16 residues. The CDR3 protein is CASSPGWTGYTSPLHF. CDR3 bases: TGCGCCAGCAGCCCGGGGTGGACAGGGTATACTTCACCCCTCCACTTT. Based on the CDR3 plus reference TRBV5-1 and TRBJ1-6, the full variable domain is KAGVTQTPRYLIKTRGQQVTLSCSPISGHRSVSWYQQTPGQGLQFLFEYFSETQRNKGNFPGRFSGRQFSNSRSEMNVSTLELGDSALYLCASSPGWTGYTSPLHFGNGTRLTVT.

The chain is built from TRBV2 and TRBJ2-3, with unresolved D. CDR1 SNHLY and CDR2 FYNNEI come from the germline V gene. The CDR3 is 10 amino acids. V dropped 7 bases and J dropped 6 bases, with 5 bases sitting between them. Here the CDR3 reads CASKSDTQYF. CDR3 sequence (DNA): TGTGCCAGCAAGTCCGATACGCAGTATTTT.

This clonotype appeared many times. This rearrangement joins TRBV5-1 to TRBJ2-1; a possible D gene is TRBD1 (6 bases). V was shortened by 4 bases and J by 2 bases, with 16 bases between the two germline ends. CDR1 is SGHRS, CDR2 YFSETQ, per germline. There are 16 residues in the CDR3. The DNA of the CDR3 is TGCGCCAGCAGCACGCCCCGACAGGCGACCTACAATGAGCAGTTCTTC. Amino acid sequence: CASSTPRQATYNEQFF.

This clonotype has at least ten counts. This rearrangement joins TRBV15 to TRBJ2-7; 7 bases agree with TRBD1. CDR1 and CDR2 (germline): LNHNV, YYDKDF (reference sequence). This CDR3 spans 13 amino acids. Unmatched junction bases numbered 2, after V lost 2 bases and J lost 4 bases. The CDR3 coding sequence is TGTGCCACCAGCAGAACAGGGGTTTACGAGCAGTACTTC. Protein sequence: CATSRTGVYEQYF. Combining the CDR3 with reference TRBV15 and TRBJ2-7 gives the whole variable domain DAMVIQNPRYQVTQFGKPVTLSCSQTLNHNVMYWYQQKSSQAPKLLFHYYDKDFNNEADTPDNFQSRRPNTSFCFLDIRSPGLGDTAMYLCATSRTGVYEQYFGPGTRLTVT.

The chain combines TRBV6-5 with TRBJ1-1; no clear D gene. From germline, CDR1 is MNHEY and CDR2 SVGAGI. The CDR3 is 15 amino acids. Trimming took 0 bases from V and 1 from J, leaving 9 bases between them. The CDR3 spells CASSYSGKTNTEAFF. The CDR3 DNA reads as TGTGCCAGCAGTTACTCTGGAAAGACGAACACTGAAGCTTTCTTT.

This clonotype was found many times. The chain uses TRBV7-9 and TRBJ2-3, with D hard to call. This CDR3 spans 11 amino acids. The V and J ends lost 5 bases and 8 bases respectively, with 8 bases between them. The germline V gene has CDR1 SEHNR and CDR2 FQNEAQ (reference sequence). This CDR3 reads CASSPSGTQYF. The CDR3 DNA reads as TGTGCCAGCAGCCCCTCCGGTACGCAGTATTTT.

This clonotype has more than one count but fewer than ten. The genes are TRBV5-1 and TRBJ2-3; D is unresolved. Germline V gives CDR1 SGHRS, CDR2 YFSETQ. Trimming took 0 bases from V and 2 from J, leaving 7 bases between them. The CDR3 is 14 amino acids. CDR3 residues: CASSLAVNTDTQYF. The CDR3 coding sequence is TGCGCCAGCAGCTTGGCCGTTAACACAGATACGCAGTATTTT.

This clonotype was seen many times. The CDR3 spells CASSPNLENQPQHF. CDR3 DNA: TGTGCCAGCAGCCCTAATTTGGAGAATCAGCCCCAGCATTTT. V gene TRBV3-1 combines with J gene TRBJ1-5; the D is unclear. The CDR3 sequence is 14 residues long. Per the germline V gene, CDR1 is LGHDT and CDR2 is YNNKEL (reference sequence). Trimming pared 4 bases from V and 4 bases from J, leaving 11 bases between.

This clonotype was observed at least ten times. V and J are TRBV9 and TRBJ2-1, with D unclear. V shed 0 bases and J shed 0 bases, with 13 bases lying between them. Germline lookup yields CDR1 SGDLS and CDR2 YYNGEE. The CDR3 spans 17 residues. The DNA for the CDR3 is TGTGCCAGCAGCGTAGCGCCCCCCTGGAGCTCCTACAATGAGCAGTTCTTC. Its protein is CASSVAPPWSSYNEQFF.